The text below deals with one T cell receptor beta chain. Its matching antigen is unknown. Germline-derived CDR1 and CDR2 are SGDLS and YYNGEE. The CDR3 contains 14 residues. Trimming shortened V by 2 bases and J by 4 bases, and 13 bases separated the two germline ends. The sample belongs to a study of response to subunit inactivated influenza vaccine. Regarding the study as a whole: Researchers suggested that each seasonal influenza vaccination recruits few new T cells.

A single record per CDR3 protein comes from TCRdb applying MiXCR to the RT-PCR reads. The sample has just over 300,000 distinct CDR3 sequences, about 20% seen once. V usage is TRBV9 and J usage is TRBJ2-7; D gene ambiguous. Source: PBMCs from blood, taken about 20 months after vaccination. This clonotype was obtained from a man between 50 and 70 years old who received an inactivated influenza vaccine. In DNA, the CDR3 is TGTGCCAGCAGCGTCCGAGTGGGTGGATACGAGCAGTACTTC. Translation: CASSVRVGGYEQYF.